Sequencing of this T cell receptor beta chain was carried out in a study of beta chain features in type 1 diabetes. CDR3 length equals 14 residues. V was cut by 4 bases and J by 11 bases, with 18 bases left in between. Germline V CDR1 and CDR2: MNHNY, SVGAGI (reference sequence). Study results and limitations: There was a moderate but significant shortening of TCRB CDR3s in all four CD4+ subsets of Type 1 diabetes patients. The naive, central memory and Treg TCRB repertoires looked more alike in patients than they did in healthy donors. Whether TCRB rearrangement is influenced by HLA type was left unresolved in this analysis. Insertions at VDJ junctions were less frequent in type 1 diabetes patients. These patients also deleted more nucleotides at the same junctions. PCR may have favored shorter templates equally in patients and controls.

Every isolated RNA sample was fully reverse transcribed, so sequencing captured expressed TCRB transcripts. TCRdb keeps only in-frame clones here, not all; method: immunoSEQ multiplex PCR. The sample yields some 700,000 clones, roughly 13% seen once. This clone was seen a few times. Its cognate antigen is unknown. What was sequenced was naive CD4+ T cells from blood. J is TRBJ1-5 and V is TRBV6-6; D possibly corresponds to TRBD1 (5 bases). This clonotype originated in a man between 18 and 35 years old with type 1 diabetes. The CDR3 DNA reads TGTGCCAGCAGTTTAGGACAACAGATTGCGTCCCAGCATTTT. This translates into CASSLGQQIASQHF.